Following are 13 T cell receptor beta chains from one sample sequenced in a study of T cell changes during pregnancy in multiple sclerosis. Assay: immunoSEQ multiplex PCR; the TCRdb copy retains only in-frame clones and omits some. The table shows some 60,000 clones, with over 75% occurring only once. Sequenced here: peripheral blood, sampled in the first trimester of pregnancy. The receptors stem from a female donor in good health, enrolled as a control in a pregnancy study.

The chain has TRBV28 and TRBJ2-7; tentative D call: TRBD1 (6 bases). The germline V gene has CDR1 MDHEN and CDR2 SYDVKM. This CDR3 has 15 amino acids. The V end was cut by 5 bases, the J end by 0 bases, with 14 bases between. The CDR3 bases are TGTGCCAGCAGTCTAGGACAGCTGAACTCCTACGAGCAGTACTTC. It specifies CASSLGQLNSYEQYF.

This chain connects TRBV5-8 to TRBJ1-2; the match to TRBD1 covers 8 bases. Trimming at V came to 1 base and at J to 7 bases, leaving 9 bases not matched to a gene. The germline gives CDR1 SGHTS, CDR2 YDEGEE. This CDR3 comprises 15 residues. CDR3 sequence (DNA): TGTGCCAGCAGCTTGATCAGGGGGCGTTTTACTGGCTACACCTTC. Its protein product is CASSLIRGRFTGYTF.

This chain connects TRBV2 to TRBJ2-7, with D tentatively TRBD2 (6 bases). This CDR3 has 15 residues. In germline, CDR1 is SNHLY, CDR2 FYNNEI. Trimming took 5 bases from V and 3 from J, leaving 17 bases between them. CDR3: CASSRMGGYNYEQYF. For the CDR3, the DNA is TGTGCCAGCAGTCGAATGGGGGGTTATAACTACGAGCAGTACTTC.

This clone showed up just once. V and J are TRBV6-1 and TRBJ1-5, with TRBD1 as a possible D gene (6 bases). Trimming left V 1 base short and J 3 bases short, with 7 bases between. The CDR3 loop spans 14 amino acids. The V gene's germline CDR1 is MNHNS and CDR2 SASEGT. The CDR3 loop reads CASSEGTDNQPQHF. In DNA form, the CDR3 reads TGTGCCAGCAGTGAAGGGACAGACAATCAGCCCCAGCATTTT.

This chain joins TRBV6-5 and TRBJ1-6; D unclear. V lost 8 bases and J 6 bases, leaving 17 bases between the germline ends. The CDR3 runs to 15 residues. Germline CDR1 is MNHEY and CDR2 is SVGAGI. The CDR3 DNA sequence: TGTGCCAGCGCGGGAGGATTCCAAAGTAATTCACCCCTCCACTTT. It codes for CASAGGFQSNSPLHF.

The table lists this clone with a count of one. The chain uses TRBV29-1 and TRBJ1-2; D remains unclear. V lost 4 bases and J 3 bases, leaving 12 bases between the germline ends. This CDR3 contains 13 residues. Germline CDR1 SQVTM, CDR2 ANQGSEA. The CDR3 protein is CSVVLVQDYGYTF. CDR3 sequence (DNA): TGCAGCGTTGTCCTTGTGCAGGACTATGGCTACACCTTC.

V usage is TRBV20-1 and J usage is TRBJ2-7, with D perhaps TRBD2 (5 bases). This CDR3 contains 11 residues. Trimming left V 6 bases short and J 6 bases short, with 12 bases between. CDR1 and CDR2 (germline): DFQATT, SNEGSKA (reference sequence). DNA for the CDR3: TGCAGTGCGGTACTAGACCGCGAGCAGTACTTC. This sequence encodes CSAVLDREQYF.

This chain connects TRBV15 to TRBJ2-5; 8 nucleotides match TRBD2. Germline V gene lookup returns CDR1 LNHNV and CDR2 YYDKDF (reference sequence). The CDR3 consists of 15 residues. V was pared by 1 base and J by 2 bases, with 3 bases of the junction left unmatched. CDR3 bases: TGTGCCACCAGCAGAGTCGGGGGGGAACAAGAGACCCAGTACTTC. Translating gives CATSRVGGEQETQYF.

The rearrangement links TRBV10-3 to TRBJ2-7; 7 nucleotides match TRBD1. From germline, CDR1 is ENHRY and CDR2 SYGVKD. CDR3 length: 16 amino acids. J was trimmed by 2 bases and V by 4 bases; bases with no gene match: 11. The CDR3 loop reads CAISGAPGQGAYEQYF. Here the CDR3 DNA reads TGTGCCATCAGTGGGGCCCCGGGGCAGGGGGCCTACGAGCAGTACTTC.

The CDR3 bases are TGTGCCAGCAGCCCCGGGACAGGGATATTGAACGAGCAGTACTTC. Residues: CASSPGTGILNEQYF. V is TRBV7-9 and J is TRBJ2-7, with 9 bases that match TRBD1. The CDR3 loop spans 15 amino acids. With 5 bases clipped from V and 5 bases from J, the junction kept 10 bases outside the gene matches. Germline V gives CDR1 SEHNR, CDR2 FQNEAQ (reference sequence).

The chain uses TRBV21-1 and TRBJ2-1; no DNA check was done on the table's D call, TRBD2. TRBV21-1 is a listed pseudogene. The CDR3 is 17 residues long. The CDR3 spells CASRINRRRLAGREQFF. The CDR3 nucleotides read TGTGCCAGCAGGATTAATAGAAGGAGACTAGCGGGACGAGAGCAGTTCTTC.

In its sample, this clone was seen once. The J gene is TRBJ2-4, the V gene TRBV6-1; D possibly corresponds to TRBD1 (5 bases). From germline, CDR1 is MNHNS and CDR2 SASEGT. CDR3 size: 15 residues. Trimming removed 7 bases at V and 2 bases at J, with 15 bases between. This chain's CDR3 is CASIPGLGSKNIQYF. The CDR3 bases are TGTGCCAGCATACCAGGGCTGGGGTCCAAAAACATTCAGTACTTC.

The J gene is TRBJ2-1, the V gene TRBV6-4, with TRBD2 matching 12 bases. V trimming: 4 bases; J trimming: 8 bases; junction bases outside the gene matches: 9. Germline V lookup: CDR1 MRHNA, CDR2 SNTAGT. The CDR3 is 16 amino acids. This CDR3 reads CASSVQVASGRDEQFF. The CDR3, as DNA: TGTGCCAGCAGTGTCCAAGTGGCTAGCGGGAGGGATGAGCAGTTCTTC.